These 2 T cell receptor beta chains share one sample of origin, sequenced in a study of blood T cells in healthy people across ages. Together with a sample-barcoded 5' primer, a J-beta primer mix was included in a second PCR lasting roughly 6 to 12 cycles. A single record per CDR3 protein comes from TCRdb applying MiXCR to the 5' RACE reads. Of about 780,000 distinct CDR3 sequences listed, about half are singletons. Sequencing was done on a sample of blood. Receptor source: a man at least 80 years old in good health.

V and J are TRBV4-3 and TRBJ2-3, with 7 bases fitting TRBD2. The V and J ends lost 1 base and 4 bases, in that order; junction bases with no gene match: 8. Germline assignment: CDR1 LGHNA and CDR2 YSLEER. This CDR3 has 16 residues. Written as DNA, the CDR3 is TGCGCCAGCAGCCAAGGGCCGCGCGGGAGCTCAGATACGCAGTATTTT. It yields the protein CASSQGPRGSSDTQYF.

This clonotype was found many times. The V gene is TRBV29-1, the J gene TRBJ2-7; D remains ambiguous. The CDR3 is made up of 11 amino acids. Germline CDR1 and CDR2: SQVTM and ANQGSEA. V was clipped by 7 bases and J by 6 bases, with 13 bases between them. The CDR3 is CSGTMSAEQYF. The CDR3 DNA reads TGCAGCGGAACGATGAGTGCCGAGCAGTACTTC.